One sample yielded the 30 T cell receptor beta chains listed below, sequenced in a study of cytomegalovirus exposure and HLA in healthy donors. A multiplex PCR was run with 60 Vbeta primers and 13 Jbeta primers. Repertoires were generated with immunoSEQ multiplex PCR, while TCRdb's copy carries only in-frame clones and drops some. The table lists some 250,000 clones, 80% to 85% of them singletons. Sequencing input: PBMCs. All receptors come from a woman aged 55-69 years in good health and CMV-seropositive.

The CDR3 sequence is CAISQGASGLSSYEQYF. The CDR3 coding sequence is TGTGCCATCAGCCAAGGGGCTAGCGGACTCAGCTCCTACGAGCAGTACTTC. This chain joins TRBV10-3 and TRBJ2-7, with 7 bases identical to TRBD2. The CDR3 is 17 residues long. The J segment lost 0 bases and the V segment lost 6 bases, leaving 14 bases of the junction unmatched. Germline V lookup: CDR1 ENHRY, CDR2 SYGVKD.

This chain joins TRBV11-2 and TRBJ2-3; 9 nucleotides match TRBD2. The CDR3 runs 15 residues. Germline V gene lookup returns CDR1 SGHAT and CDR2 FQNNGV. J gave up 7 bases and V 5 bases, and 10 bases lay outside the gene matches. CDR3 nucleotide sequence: TGTGCCAGCAGCCCTCGCGGCGGGAGGGGAAATACGCAGTATTTT. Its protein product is CASSPRGGRGNTQYF.

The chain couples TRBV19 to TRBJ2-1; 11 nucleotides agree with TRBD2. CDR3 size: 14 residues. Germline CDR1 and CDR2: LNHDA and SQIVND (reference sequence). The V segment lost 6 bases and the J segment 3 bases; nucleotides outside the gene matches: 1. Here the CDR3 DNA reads TGTGCCAGTAGCCTAGCGGGAGGCTACAATGAGCAGTTCTTC. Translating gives CASSLAGGYNEQFF.

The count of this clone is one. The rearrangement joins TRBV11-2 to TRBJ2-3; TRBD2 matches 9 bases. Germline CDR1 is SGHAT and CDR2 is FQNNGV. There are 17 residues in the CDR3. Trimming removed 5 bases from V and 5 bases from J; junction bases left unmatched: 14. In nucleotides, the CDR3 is TGTGCCAGCAGCCCCCGCGGAGGCGGGAGGGCCGGAGATACGCAGTATTTT. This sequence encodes CASSPRGGGRAGDTQYF.

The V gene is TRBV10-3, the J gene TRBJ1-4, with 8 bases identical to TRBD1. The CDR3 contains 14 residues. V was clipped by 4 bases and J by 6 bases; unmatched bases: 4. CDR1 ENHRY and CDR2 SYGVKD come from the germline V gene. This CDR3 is CAISAQGADEKLFF. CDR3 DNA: TGTGCCATCAGTGCCCAGGGGGCGGATGAAAAACTGTTTTTT.

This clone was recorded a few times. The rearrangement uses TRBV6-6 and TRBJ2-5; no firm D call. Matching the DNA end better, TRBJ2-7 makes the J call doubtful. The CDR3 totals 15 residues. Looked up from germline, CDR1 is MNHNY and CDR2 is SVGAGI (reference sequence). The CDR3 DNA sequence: TGTGCCAGCAGTTACTACCGCCTCGCTAGTCCCGAGCAGTACTTC. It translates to CASSYYRLASPEQYF.

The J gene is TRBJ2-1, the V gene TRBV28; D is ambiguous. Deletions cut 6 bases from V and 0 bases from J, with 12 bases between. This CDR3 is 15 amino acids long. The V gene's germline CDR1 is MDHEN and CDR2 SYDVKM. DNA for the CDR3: TGTGCCAGCAGCATAGACACCTCCTCCTACAATGAGCAGTTCTTC. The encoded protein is CASSIDTSSYNEQFF.

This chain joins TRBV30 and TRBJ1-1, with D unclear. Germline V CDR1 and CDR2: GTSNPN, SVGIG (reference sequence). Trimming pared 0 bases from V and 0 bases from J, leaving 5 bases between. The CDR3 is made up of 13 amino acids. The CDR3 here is CAWSVRMNTEAFF. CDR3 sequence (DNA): TGTGCCTGGAGTGTGAGGATGAACACTGAAGCTTTCTTT.

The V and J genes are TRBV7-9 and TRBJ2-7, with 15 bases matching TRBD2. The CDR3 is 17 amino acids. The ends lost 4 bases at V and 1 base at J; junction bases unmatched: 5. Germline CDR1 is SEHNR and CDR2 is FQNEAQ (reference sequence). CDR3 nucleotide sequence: TGTGCCAGCAGCTCCCCGGGACTAGCGGGAGGTTCCTACGAGCAGTACTTC. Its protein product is CASSSPGLAGGSYEQYF. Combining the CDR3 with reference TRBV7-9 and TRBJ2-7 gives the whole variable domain DTGVSQNPRHKITKRGQNVTFRCDPISEHNRLYWYRQTLGQGPEFLTYFQNEAQLEKSRLLSDRFSAERPKGSFSTLEIQRTEQGDSAMYLCASSSPGLAGGSYEQYFGPGTRLTVT.

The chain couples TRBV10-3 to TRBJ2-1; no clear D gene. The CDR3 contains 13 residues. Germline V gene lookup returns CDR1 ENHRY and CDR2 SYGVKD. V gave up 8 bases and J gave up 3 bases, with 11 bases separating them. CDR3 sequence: CAIAWALYNEQFF. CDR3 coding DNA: TGTGCCATCGCCTGGGCTCTCTACAATGAGCAGTTCTTC.

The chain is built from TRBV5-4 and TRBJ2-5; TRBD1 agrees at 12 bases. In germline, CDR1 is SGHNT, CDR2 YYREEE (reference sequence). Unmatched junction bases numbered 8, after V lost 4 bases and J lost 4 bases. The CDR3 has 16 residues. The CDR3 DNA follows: TGTGCCAGCAGCAGCCAGGGGACAGGGGGCGGAGAGACCCAGTACTTC. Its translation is CASSSQGTGGGETQYF.

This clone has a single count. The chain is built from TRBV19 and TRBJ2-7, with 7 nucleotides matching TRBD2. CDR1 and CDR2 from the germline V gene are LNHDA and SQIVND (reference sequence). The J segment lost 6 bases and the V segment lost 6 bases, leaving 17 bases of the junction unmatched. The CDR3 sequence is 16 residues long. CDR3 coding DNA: TGTGCCAGTAGCCATTGGGGATTGCGGGAGTACTCCGAGCAGTACTTC. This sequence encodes CASSHWGLREYSEQYF.

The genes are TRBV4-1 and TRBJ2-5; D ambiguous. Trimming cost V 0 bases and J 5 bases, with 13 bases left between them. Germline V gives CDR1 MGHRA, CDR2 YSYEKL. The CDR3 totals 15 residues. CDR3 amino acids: CASSQDGARSETQYF. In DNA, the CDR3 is TGCGCCAGCAGCCAAGATGGCGCCAGGTCGGAGACCCAGTACTTC.

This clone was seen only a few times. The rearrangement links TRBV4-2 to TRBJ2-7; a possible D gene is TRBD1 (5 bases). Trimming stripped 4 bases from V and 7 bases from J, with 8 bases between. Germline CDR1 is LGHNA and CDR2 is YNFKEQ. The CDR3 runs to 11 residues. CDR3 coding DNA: TGTGCCAGCAGCCGGGGCCCTGAGCAGTACTTC. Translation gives CASSRGPEQYF.

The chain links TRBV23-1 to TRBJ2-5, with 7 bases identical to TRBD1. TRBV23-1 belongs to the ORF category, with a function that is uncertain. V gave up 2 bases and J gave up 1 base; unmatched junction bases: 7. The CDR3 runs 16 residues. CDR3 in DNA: TGCGCCAGCAGTCAAGAACAGGGGAGAGGCCAAGAGACCCAGTACTTC. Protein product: CASSQEQGRGQETQYF.

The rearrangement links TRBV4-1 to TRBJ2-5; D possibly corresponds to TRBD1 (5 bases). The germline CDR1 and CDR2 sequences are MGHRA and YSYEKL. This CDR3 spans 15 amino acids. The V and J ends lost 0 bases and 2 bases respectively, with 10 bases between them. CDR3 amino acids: CASSQDGAEQETQYF. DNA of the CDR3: TGCGCCAGCAGCCAAGATGGGGCCGAACAAGAGACCCAGTACTTC.

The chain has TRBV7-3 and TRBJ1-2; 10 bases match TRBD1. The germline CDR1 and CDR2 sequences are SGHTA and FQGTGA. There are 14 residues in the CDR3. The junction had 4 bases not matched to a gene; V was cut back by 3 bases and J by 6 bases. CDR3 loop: CASSLTGGRDGYTF. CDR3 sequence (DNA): TGTGCCAGCAGCTTGACAGGGGGCAGGGATGGCTACACCTTC. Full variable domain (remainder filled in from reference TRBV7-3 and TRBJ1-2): GAGVSQTPSNKVTEKGKYVELRCDPISGHTALYWYRQSLGQGPEFLIYFQGTGAADDSGLPNDRFFAVRPEGSVSTLKIQRTERGDSAVYLCASSLTGGRDGYTFGSGTRLTVV.

The CDR3, as DNA: TGTGCCTGGACTGGCGGGGAGGCAGATACGCAGTATTTT. This gives the protein CAWTGGEADTQYF. The rearrangement uses TRBV30 and TRBJ2-3; TRBD2 might be the D (6 bases). The CDR3 has 13 amino acids. V was clipped by 4 bases and J by 4 bases, with 12 bases between them. CDR1 and CDR2 (germline): GTSNPN, SVGIG (reference sequence).

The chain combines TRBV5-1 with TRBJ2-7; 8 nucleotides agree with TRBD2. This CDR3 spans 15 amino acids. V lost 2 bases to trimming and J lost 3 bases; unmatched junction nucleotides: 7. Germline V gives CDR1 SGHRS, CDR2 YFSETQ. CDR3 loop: CASSFPGLEVYEQYF. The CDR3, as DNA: TGCGCCAGCAGCTTTCCGGGACTAGAGGTCTACGAGCAGTACTTC.

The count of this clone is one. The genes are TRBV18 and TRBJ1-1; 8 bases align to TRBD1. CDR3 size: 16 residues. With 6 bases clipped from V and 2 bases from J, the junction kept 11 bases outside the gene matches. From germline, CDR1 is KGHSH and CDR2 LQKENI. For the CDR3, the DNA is TGTGCCAGCTCCCCCCCAGGGGGCTTAAGTAACACTGAAGCTTTCTTT. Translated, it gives CASSPPGGLSNTEAFF.

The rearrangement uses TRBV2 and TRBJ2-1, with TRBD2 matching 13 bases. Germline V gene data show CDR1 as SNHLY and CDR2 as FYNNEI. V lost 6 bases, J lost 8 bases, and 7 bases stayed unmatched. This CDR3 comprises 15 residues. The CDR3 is CASRRRTSGSYEQFF. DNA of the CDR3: TGTGCCAGCAGGCGCAGGACTAGCGGGAGTTATGAGCAGTTCTTC. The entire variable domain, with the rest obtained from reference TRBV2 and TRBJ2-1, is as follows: EPEVTQTPSHQVTQMGQEVILRCVPISNHLYFYWYRQILGQKVEFLVSFYNNEISEKSEIFDDQFSVERPDGSNFTLKIRSTKLEDSAMYFCASRRRTSGSYEQFFGPGTRLTVL.

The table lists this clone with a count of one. This CDR3 is CASSFDGNYGYTF. Written as DNA, the CDR3 is TGTGCCAGCAGTTTCGACGGGAACTATGGCTACACCTTC. This rearrangement joins TRBV25-1 to TRBJ1-2; D not resolved. Germline-derived CDR1 and CDR2 are MGHDK and SYGVNS. Trimming shortened V by 5 bases and J by 2 bases, and 9 bases separated the two germline ends. This CDR3 contains 13 residues.

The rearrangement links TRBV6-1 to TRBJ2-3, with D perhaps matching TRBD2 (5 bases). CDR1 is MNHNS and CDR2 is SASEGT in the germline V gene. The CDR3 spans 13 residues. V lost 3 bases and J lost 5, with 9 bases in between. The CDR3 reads CASSDRTRDTQYF. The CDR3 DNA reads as TGTGCCAGCAGTGACCGGACTCGAGATACGCAGTATTTT.

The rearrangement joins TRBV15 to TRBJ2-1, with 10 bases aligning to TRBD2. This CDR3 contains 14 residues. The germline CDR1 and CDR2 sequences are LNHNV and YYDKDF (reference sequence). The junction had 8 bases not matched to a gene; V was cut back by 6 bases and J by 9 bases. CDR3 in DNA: TGTGCCACCAGGAAAGCGGGAGGGCCTCCTGAGCAGTTCTTC. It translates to CATRKAGGPPEQFF.

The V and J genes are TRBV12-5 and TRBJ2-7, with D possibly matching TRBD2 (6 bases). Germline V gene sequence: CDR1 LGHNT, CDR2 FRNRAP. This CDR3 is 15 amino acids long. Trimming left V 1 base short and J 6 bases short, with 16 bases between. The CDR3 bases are TGTGCTAGTGGTTTGGCTTCCGGACTATCACTCGAGCAGTACTTC. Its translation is CASGLASGLSLEQYF.

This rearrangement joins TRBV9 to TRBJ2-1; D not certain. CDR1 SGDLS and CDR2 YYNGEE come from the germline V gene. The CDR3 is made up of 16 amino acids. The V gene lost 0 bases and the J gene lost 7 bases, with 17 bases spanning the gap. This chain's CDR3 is CASSVVESFLWNEQFF. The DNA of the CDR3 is TGTGCCAGCAGCGTAGTAGAGTCTTTCCTGTGGAATGAGCAGTTCTTC.

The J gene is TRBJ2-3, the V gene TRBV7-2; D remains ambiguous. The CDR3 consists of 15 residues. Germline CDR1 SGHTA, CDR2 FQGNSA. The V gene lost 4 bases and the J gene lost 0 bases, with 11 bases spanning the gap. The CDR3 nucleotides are TGTGCCAGCAGCTCCTTTGCGACTAGCACAGATACGCAGTATTTT. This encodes CASSSFATSTDTQYF.

The CDR3 spells CASSLGGQAFF. CDR3 coding DNA: TGTGCCAGCAGCTTGGGGGGGCAAGCTTTCTTT. The chain joins TRBV5-4 to TRBJ1-1; TRBD1 is a possible D gene (6 bases). Looked up from germline, CDR1 is SGHNT and CDR2 is YYREEE (reference sequence). Trimming left V 0 bases short and J 9 bases short, with 6 bases between. This CDR3 spans 11 amino acids.

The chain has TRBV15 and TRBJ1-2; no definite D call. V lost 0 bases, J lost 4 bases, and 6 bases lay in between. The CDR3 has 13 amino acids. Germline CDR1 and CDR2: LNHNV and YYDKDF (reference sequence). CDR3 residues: CATSRDRTYGYTF. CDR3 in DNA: TGTGCCACCAGCAGAGACAGAACCTATGGCTACACCTTC.

Written as DNA, the CDR3 is TGCGCCAGCAGCCAAGATTGGGCCGTCTACGAGCAGTACTTC. Translating it yields CASSQDWAVYEQYF. This chain links TRBV4-1 with TRBJ2-5, with D uncertain. The better agreement between TRBJ2-7 and the DNA end casts doubt on the J call. Germline V CDR1 and CDR2: MGHRA, YSYEKL. This CDR3 is built from 14 residues.